The 27 T cell receptor beta chains presented below share a single source sample, sequenced in a study of T cell responses to AZD1222 COVID-19 vaccine. Here immunoSEQ multiplex PCR was the method, and the copy in TCRdb shows in-frame clones only, minus some. The sample yields some 150,000 clones, 85% to 90% seen once. This material consisted of peripheral blood, taken on day 0 of MenACWY control vaccination. These receptors were taken from an adult in good health.

The chain links TRBV27 to TRBJ1-1; 10 nucleotides agree with TRBD1. J lost 4 bases, V lost 5 bases, and 1 base had no gene match. Germline-derived CDR1 and CDR2 are MNHEY and SMNVEV (reference sequence). The CDR3 spans 13 residues. DNA of the CDR3: TGTGCCAGCAGTGACAGGGGGCCCACTGAAGCTTTCTTT. Residues: CASSDRGPTEAFF.

This sequence joins TRBV4-1 and TRBJ1-3, with TRBD1 identical over 9 bases. This CDR3 has 18 residues. The V segment lost 0 bases and the J segment 4 bases; nucleotides outside the gene matches: 10. Germline V gene sequence: CDR1 MGHRA, CDR2 YSYEKL. CDR3 sequence (DNA): TGCGCCAGCAGCCAAGATCCTTCGTCAGGACAGGGGGGAAACACCATATATTTT. As protein: CASSQDPSSGQGGNTIYF.

V usage is TRBV6-5 and J usage is TRBJ1-2; D may be TRBD1 (5 bases). The CDR3 totals 14 residues. V was shortened by 8 bases and J by 0 bases, with 13 bases between the two germline ends. In germline, CDR1 is MNHEY, CDR2 SVGAGI. CDR3 protein: CASSPGGANYGYTF. Here the CDR3 DNA reads TGTGCCAGCTCACCCGGGGGGGCTAACTATGGCTACACCTTC.

This rearrangement joins TRBV28 to TRBJ2-1; 11 positions agree with TRBD1. The V gene's germline CDR1 is MDHEN and CDR2 SYDVKM. Trimming at V came to 5 bases and at J to 8 bases, leaving 11 bases not matched to a gene. CDR3 size: 16 residues. The CDR3 region has the DNA TGTGCCAGCAGTCGGTGGACAGGGGGCTTCAGTTATGAGCAGTTCTTC. Protein: CASSRWTGGFSYEQFF. The full variable domain, its missing parts supplied by reference TRBV28 and TRBJ2-1, is DVKVTQSSRYLVKRTGEKVFLECVQDMDHENMFWYRQDPGLGLRLIYFSYDVKMKEKGDIPEGYSVSREKKERFSLILESASTNQTSMYLCASSRWTGGFSYEQFFGPGTRLTVL.

The chain carries TRBV6-1 and TRBJ2-7, with 7 bases that match TRBD1. The CDR3 is made up of 18 amino acids. CDR1 and CDR2 (germline): MNHNS, SASEGT. The CDR3 DNA reads TGTGCCAGCAGTGAAGACAGGGGATACTCTGACACACGAGCAGTACCTGACGTC. It encodes CASSEDRGYSDTRAVPDV.

This chain connects TRBV27 to TRBJ2-3, with D maybe TRBD2 (6 bases). The V end lost 7 bases, the J end lost 9 bases, and 14 bases lay between the germline ends. Germline lookup yields CDR1 MNHEY and CDR2 SMNVEV (reference sequence). The CDR3 is 12 residues long. DNA for the CDR3: TGTGCCAGCAAAACTAGCTGGGACACGCAGTATTTT. Its translation is CASKTSWDTQYF.

This clone was detected a few times. This chain joins TRBV15 and TRBJ1-2, with D tentatively TRBD1 (6 bases). The length of the CDR3 is 17 residues. V shed 0 bases and J shed 4 bases, with 18 bases lying between them. Germline CDR1 LNHNV, CDR2 YYDKDF (reference sequence). The CDR3 DNA reads TGTGCCACCAGCAGAGATTCTTCGGGGGCTTTTGGCTATGGCTACACCTTC. Its translation is CATSRDSSGAFGYGYTF.

This chain joins TRBV11-2 and TRBJ1-6; no firm D call. V was pared by 6 bases and J by 6 bases, with 15 bases between. The CDR3 has 15 amino acids. Germline CDR1 reads SGHAT; CDR2 reads FQNNGV. In DNA, the CDR3 is TGTGCCAGCAGACTCGGTACCCGGATTAATTCACCCCTCCACTTT. Its translation is CASRLGTRINSPLHF.

The rearrangement uses TRBV6-5 and TRBJ2-1; 9 bases line up with TRBD2. The CDR3 spans 14 residues. Germline trimming cut 6 bases from V and 6 bases from J; bases unmatched to any gene: 6. The germline V gene has CDR1 MNHEY and CDR2 SVGAGI. CDR3 sequence: CASSTGLARNEQFF. CDR3 nucleotide sequence: TGTGCCAGCAGCACGGGACTAGCCCGCAATGAGCAGTTCTTC.

This sequence joins TRBV6-5 and TRBJ1-1; perhaps TRBD1 as D (5 bases). Germline CDR1 reads MNHEY; CDR2 reads SVGAGI. V was clipped by 6 bases and J by 1 base, with 12 bases between them. The CDR3 has 14 amino acids. CDR3 protein: CASRRDRKNTEAFF. In DNA form, the CDR3 reads TGTGCCAGCAGGCGCGACAGAAAGAACACTGAAGCTTTCTTT.

This chain connects TRBV6-1 to TRBJ2-3; D possibly corresponds to TRBD1 (5 bases). In germline, CDR1 is MNHNS, CDR2 SASEGT. Trimming removed 4 bases at V and 3 bases at J, with 17 bases between. This CDR3 is 16 amino acids long. CDR3 bases: TGTGCCAGCAGTGGGGGCGTTGCAGGCCCAACAGATACGCAGTATTTT. Translation gives CASSGGVAGPTDTQYF.

The chain links TRBV18 to TRBJ2-1; D might be TRBD1 (5 bases). The CDR3 totals 15 residues. CDR1 and CDR2 (germline): KGHSH, LQKENI. The V end was cut by 1 base, the J end by 5 bases, with 12 bases between. CDR3 residues: CASSPLSGFNNEQFF. DNA of the CDR3: TGTGCCAGCTCACCACTATCAGGGTTTAACAATGAGCAGTTCTTC.

This sequence joins TRBV24-1 and TRBJ2-5; either TRBD1 or TRBD2 may supply D (5 bases each). The CDR3 spans 11 residues. The germline CDR1 and CDR2 sequences are KGHDR and SFDVKD. V shed 9 bases and J shed 5 bases, with 9 bases lying between them. The CDR3 region has the DNA TGTGCCACCTGGGACGGGGAGACCCAGTACTTC. Translated, it gives CATWDGETQYF.

This clone showed up just once. V is TRBV3-1 (or the pseudogene TRBV3-2) and J is TRBJ1-3; D might be TRBD1 (5 bases). The germline V and J ends were trimmed by 4 bases and 0 bases, with 13 bases remaining between them. CDR1 and CDR2 (germline): LGHDT, YNNKEL (reference sequence). The CDR3 loop spans 16 amino acids. CDR3 DNA sequence: TGTGCCAGCAGCCCAGCAGGGATATCCTCTGGAAACACCATATATTTT. This sequence encodes CASSPAGISSGNTIYF.

The chain has TRBV19 and TRBJ1-1; D may be TRBD1 (6 bases). V dropped 7 bases and J dropped 9 bases, with 18 bases sitting between them. Looked up from germline, CDR1 is LNHDA and CDR2 is SQIVND (reference sequence). This CDR3 has 13 amino acids. CDR3 region: CASTPTGNGQAFF. The CDR3 DNA follows: TGTGCCAGTACCCCGACAGGAAACGGACAAGCTTTCTTT. Based on the CDR3 plus reference TRBV19 and TRBJ1-1, the full variable domain is DGGITQSPKYLFRKEGQNVTLSCEQNLNHDAMYWYRQDPGQGLRLIYYSQIVNDFQKGDIAEGYSVSREKKESFPLTVTSAQKNPTAFYLCASTPTGNGQAFFGQGTRLTVV.

This clone appeared once. This chain connects TRBV29-1 to TRBJ1-1; 12 positions agree with TRBD1. CDR3 length: 15 residues. The trim removed 7 bases at V and 2 bases at J, leaving 8 bases unmatched. The V gene's germline CDR1 is SQVTM and CDR2 ANQGSEA. CDR3 coding DNA: TGCAGCGCAGCCGGGACAGGGGGCGGCAACACTGAAGCTTTCTTT. Translation: CSAAGTGGGNTEAFF.

This chain connects TRBV7-2 to TRBJ1-2; 10 nucleotides agree with TRBD1. V dropped 0 bases and J dropped 4; count of bases not matched to a gene: 8. This CDR3 is 17 amino acids long. Germline loops: CDR1 SGHTA, CDR2 FQGNSA. CDR3 in DNA: TGTGCCAGCAGCTTAGCCCATTCGACAGGGGGCGGCTATGGCTACACCTTC. Amino acid sequence: CASSLAHSTGGGYGYTF.

The chain couples TRBV11-2 to TRBJ2-5; D is unresolved. Between the trimmed V and J ends, which lost 1 base and 5 bases, there was a span of 17 bases. Germline V gene sequence: CDR1 SGHAT, CDR2 FQNNGV. The CDR3 contains 16 residues. DNA for the CDR3: TGTGCCAGCAGCTTAGGGGCAGCCCAAGTATTGGAGACCCAGTACTTC. Its translation: CASSLGAAQVLETQYF.

This clone is a singleton in its sample. The CDR3 bases are TGCGCCAGCAGCCAAGAGGGGAAGGGGCTTAGGGACATTCAGTACTTC. It is translated as CASSQEGKGLRDIQYF. This rearrangement joins TRBV4-3 to TRBJ2-4; D is perhaps TRBD1 (5 bases). The V gene's germline CDR1 is LGHNA and CDR2 YSLEER. Trimming cost V 0 bases and J 8 bases, with 17 bases left between them. The CDR3 contains 16 residues.

V usage is TRBV7-9 and J usage is TRBJ2-6, with D unclear. The CDR3 totals 10 residues. V lost 4 bases to trimming and J lost 10 bases, with 2 bases between them. Germline V gene sequence: CDR1 SEHNR, CDR2 FQNEAQ (reference sequence). The CDR3 loop reads CASSWNVLTF. CDR3 nucleotides: TGTGCCAGCAGCTGGAACGTCCTGACTTTC.

This clone came up once. The J gene is TRBJ2-7, the V gene TRBV5-5; D perhaps matches TRBD1 (5 bases). CDR1 is SGHKS and CDR2 is YYEKEE in the germline V gene (reference sequence). V lost 3 bases to trimming and J lost 6 bases, with 13 bases between them. The CDR3 is 13 residues long. The CDR3 sequence: CASSSPGFGEQYV. Written as DNA, the CDR3 is TGTGCCAGCAGCTCCCCAGGGTTCGGCGAGCAGTACGTC.

The rearrangement uses TRBV10-3 and TRBJ1-1, with 7 bases matching TRBD1. This CDR3 has 17 residues. From germline, CDR1 is ENHRY and CDR2 SYGVKD. The trim removed 3 bases at V and 5 bases at J, leaving 15 bases unmatched. CDR3 in amino acids: CAISDPRPGGGETEAFF. In DNA, the CDR3 is TGTGCCATCAGTGATCCTCGTCCAGGGGGAGGGGAGACTGAAGCTTTCTTT.

This sequence joins TRBV6-6 and TRBJ2-5; D is unclear. The germline V gene has CDR1 MNHNY and CDR2 SVGAGI (reference sequence). The ends were cut back, 6 bases at V and 5 bases at J, with 19 bases in the middle. This CDR3 is built from 15 residues. CDR3 loop: CASSPSLGSPETQYF. The CDR3 nucleotides read TGTGCCAGCAGCCCATCTCTAGGGTCCCCGGAGACCCAGTACTTC.

The CDR3 loop reads CASILGGGRNQPQHF. Here the CDR3 DNA reads TGTGCCAGCATCTTAGGGGGGGGTCGCAATCAGCCCCAGCATTTT. The chain combines TRBV2 with TRBJ1-5; possible D gene TRBD1, 6 bases. From germline, CDR1 is SNHLY and CDR2 FYNNEI. V shed 7 bases and J shed 2 bases, with 15 bases lying between them. The CDR3 consists of 15 residues.

The chain joins TRBV7-2 to TRBJ2-4; D might be TRBD2 (5 bases). CDR3 length: 14 residues. The germline gives CDR1 SGHTA, CDR2 FQGNSA. The V and J ends lost 7 bases and 3 bases respectively, with 13 bases between them. The CDR3 here is CASTPAGVKNIQYF. CDR3 nucleotide sequence: TGTGCCAGCACCCCGGCGGGTGTCAAAAACATTCAGTACTTC.

V usage is TRBV6-2 or TRBV6-3 and J usage is TRBJ2-2; D possibly corresponds to TRBD2 (5 bases). Germline assignment: CDR1 MNHEY and CDR2 SVGEGT. V lost 2 bases to trimming and J lost 8 bases, with 21 bases between them. The CDR3 loop spans 17 amino acids. CDR3 in amino acids: CASSYRRVGLGSGELFF. CDR3 bases: TGTGCCAGCAGTTACCGGCGGGTTGGATTGGGAAGTGGGGAGCTGTTTTTT.

Turning to this clone: The junction does not match germline at one end; this may be a read error. The chain combines TRBV2 with TRBJ2-1; no clear D. This CDR3 has 13 residues. Germline V gives CDR1 SNHLY, CDR2 FYNNEI. CDR3 in amino acids: CADAISSYNEQFF. The CDR3 DNA reads TGCGCGGACGCCATTAGCTCCTACAATGAGCAGTTCTTC.